The present T cell receptor beta chain was sequenced within a study of pediatric ulcerative colitis. Colonoscopy and blood draw happened at the same time. Broader study findings: Rectal repertoires separated controls, mild-moderate and acute severe colitis.

A few counts support this clone. Its antigen remains unknown. The data were produced by immunoSEQ multiplex PCR, yet TCRdb's version contains in-frame clones alone and is incomplete. The sample consists of roughly 64,000 clones, roughly 90% of them appearing once. This CDR3 is 13 amino acids long. Trimming shortened V by 3 bases and J by 0 bases, and 5 bases separated the two germline ends. CDR1 and CDR2 (germline): LNHDA, SQIVND (reference sequence). This sequence joins TRBV19 and TRBJ1-2; D is perhaps TRBD1 (5 bases). The material sequenced was blood. The TCR originated in a boy younger than 18 with severe ulcerative colitis. The CDR3 nucleotides are TGTGCCAGTAGTATGGGGCCTAACTATGGCTACACCTTC. Translated: CASSMGPNYGYTF.